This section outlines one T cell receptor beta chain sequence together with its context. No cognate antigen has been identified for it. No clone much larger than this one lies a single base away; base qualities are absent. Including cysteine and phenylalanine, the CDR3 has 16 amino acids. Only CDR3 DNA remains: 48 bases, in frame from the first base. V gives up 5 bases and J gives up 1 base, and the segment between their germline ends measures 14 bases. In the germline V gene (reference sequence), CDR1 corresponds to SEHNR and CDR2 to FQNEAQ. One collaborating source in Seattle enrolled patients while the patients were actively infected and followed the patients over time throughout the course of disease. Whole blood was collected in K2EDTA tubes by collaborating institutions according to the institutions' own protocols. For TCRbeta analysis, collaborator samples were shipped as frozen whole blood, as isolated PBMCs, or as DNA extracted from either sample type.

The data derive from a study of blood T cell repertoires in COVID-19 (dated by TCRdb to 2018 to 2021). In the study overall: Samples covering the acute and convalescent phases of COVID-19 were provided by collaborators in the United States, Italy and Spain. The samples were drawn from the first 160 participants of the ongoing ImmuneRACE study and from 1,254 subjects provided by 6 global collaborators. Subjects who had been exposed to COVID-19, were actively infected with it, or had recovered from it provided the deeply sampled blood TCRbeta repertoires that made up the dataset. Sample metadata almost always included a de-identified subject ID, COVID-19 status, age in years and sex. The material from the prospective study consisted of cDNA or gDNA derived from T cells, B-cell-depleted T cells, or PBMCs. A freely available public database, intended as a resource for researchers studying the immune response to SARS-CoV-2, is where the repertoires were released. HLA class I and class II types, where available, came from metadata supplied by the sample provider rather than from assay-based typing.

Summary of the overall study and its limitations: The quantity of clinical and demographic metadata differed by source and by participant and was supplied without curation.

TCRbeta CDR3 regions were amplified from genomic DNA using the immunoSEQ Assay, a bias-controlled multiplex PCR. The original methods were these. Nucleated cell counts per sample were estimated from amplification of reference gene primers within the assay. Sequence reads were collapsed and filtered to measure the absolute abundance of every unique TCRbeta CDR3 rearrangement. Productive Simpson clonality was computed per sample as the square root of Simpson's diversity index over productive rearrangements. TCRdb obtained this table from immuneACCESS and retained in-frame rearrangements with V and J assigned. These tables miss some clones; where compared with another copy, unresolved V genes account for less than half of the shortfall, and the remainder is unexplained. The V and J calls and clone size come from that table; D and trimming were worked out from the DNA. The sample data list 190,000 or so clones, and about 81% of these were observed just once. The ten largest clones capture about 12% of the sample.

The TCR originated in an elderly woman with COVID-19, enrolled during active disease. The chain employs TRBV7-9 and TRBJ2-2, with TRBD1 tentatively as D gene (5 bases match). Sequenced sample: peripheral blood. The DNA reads TGTGCCAGCAGCCCCCTTTGGACATTGAACACCGGGGAGCTGTTTTTT. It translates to CASSPLWTLNTGELFF.